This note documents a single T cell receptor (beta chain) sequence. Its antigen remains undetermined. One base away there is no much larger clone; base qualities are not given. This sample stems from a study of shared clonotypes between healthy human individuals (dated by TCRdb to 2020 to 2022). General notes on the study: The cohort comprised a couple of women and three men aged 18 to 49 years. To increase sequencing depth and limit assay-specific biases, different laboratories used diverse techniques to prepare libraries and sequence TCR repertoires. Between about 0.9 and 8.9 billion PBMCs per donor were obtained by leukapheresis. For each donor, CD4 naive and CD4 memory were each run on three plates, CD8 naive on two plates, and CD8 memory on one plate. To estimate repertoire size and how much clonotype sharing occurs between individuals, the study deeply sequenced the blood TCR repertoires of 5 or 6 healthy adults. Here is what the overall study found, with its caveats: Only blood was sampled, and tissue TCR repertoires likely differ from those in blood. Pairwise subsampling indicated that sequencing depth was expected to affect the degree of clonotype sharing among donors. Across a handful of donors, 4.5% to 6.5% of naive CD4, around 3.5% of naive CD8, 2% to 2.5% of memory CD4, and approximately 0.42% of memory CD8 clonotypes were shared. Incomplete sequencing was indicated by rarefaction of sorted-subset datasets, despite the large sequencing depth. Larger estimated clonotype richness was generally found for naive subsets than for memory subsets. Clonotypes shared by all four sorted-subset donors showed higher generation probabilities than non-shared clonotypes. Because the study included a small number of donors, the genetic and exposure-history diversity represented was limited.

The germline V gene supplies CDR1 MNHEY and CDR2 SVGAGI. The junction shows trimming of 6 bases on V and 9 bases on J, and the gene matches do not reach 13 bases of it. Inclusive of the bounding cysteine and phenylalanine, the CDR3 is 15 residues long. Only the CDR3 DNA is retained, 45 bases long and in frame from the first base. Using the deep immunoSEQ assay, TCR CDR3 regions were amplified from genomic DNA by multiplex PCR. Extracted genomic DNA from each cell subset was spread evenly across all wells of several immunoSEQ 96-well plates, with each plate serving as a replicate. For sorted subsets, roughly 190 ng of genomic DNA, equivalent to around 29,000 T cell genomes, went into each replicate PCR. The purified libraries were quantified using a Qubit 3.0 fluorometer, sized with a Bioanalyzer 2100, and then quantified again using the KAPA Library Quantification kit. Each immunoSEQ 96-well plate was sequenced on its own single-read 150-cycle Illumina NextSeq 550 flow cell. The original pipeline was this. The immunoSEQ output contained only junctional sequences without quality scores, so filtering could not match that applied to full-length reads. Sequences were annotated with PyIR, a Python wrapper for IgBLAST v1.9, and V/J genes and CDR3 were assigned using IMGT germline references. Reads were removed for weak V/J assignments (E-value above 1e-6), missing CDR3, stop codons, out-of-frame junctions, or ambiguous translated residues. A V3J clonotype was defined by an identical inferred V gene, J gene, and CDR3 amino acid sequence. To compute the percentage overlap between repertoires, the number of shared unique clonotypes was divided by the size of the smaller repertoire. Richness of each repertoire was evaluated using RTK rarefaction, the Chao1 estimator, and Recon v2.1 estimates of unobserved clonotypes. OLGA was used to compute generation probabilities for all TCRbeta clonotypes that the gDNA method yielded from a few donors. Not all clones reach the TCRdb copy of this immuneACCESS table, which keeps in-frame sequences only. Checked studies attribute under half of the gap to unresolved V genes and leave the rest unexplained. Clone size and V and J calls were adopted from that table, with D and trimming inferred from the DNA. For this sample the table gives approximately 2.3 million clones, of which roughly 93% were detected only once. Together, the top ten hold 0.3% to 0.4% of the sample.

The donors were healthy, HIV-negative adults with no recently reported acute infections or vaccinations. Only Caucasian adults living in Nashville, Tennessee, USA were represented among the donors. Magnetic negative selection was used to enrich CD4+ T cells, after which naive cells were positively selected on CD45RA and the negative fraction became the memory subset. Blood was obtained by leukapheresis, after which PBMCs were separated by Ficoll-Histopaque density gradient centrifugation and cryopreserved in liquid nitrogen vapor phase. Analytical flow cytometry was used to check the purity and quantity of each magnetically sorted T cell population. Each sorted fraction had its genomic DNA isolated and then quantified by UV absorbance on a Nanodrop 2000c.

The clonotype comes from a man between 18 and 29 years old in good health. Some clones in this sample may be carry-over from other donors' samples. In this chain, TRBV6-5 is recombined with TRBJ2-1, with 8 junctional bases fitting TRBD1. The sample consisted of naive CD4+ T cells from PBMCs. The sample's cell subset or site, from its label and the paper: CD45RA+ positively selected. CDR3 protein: CASSPLLDRGVEQFF. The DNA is TGTGCCAGCAGCCCCCTCCTAGACAGGGGAGTTGAGCAGTTCTTC.